A single sample is the source of the 27 T cell receptor beta chains below, sequenced in a study of control samples from healthy donors and cancer patients. TCRdb's copy holds only in-frame clones and misses some; the assay was immunoSEQ multiplex PCR. In the table there are roughly 140,000 clones, approximately 91% of which are singletons. Specimen: blood. These receptors were collected from a man younger than 45 in good health.

This chain uses TRBV11-2 with TRBJ2-1; D ambiguous. The CDR3 is 12 residues long. V was pared by 6 bases and J by 8 bases, with 11 bases between. Germline CDR1 is SGHAT and CDR2 is FQNNGV. The CDR3: CASSSGIHEQFF. The CDR3 DNA sequence: TGTGCCAGCAGTTCAGGCATACATGAGCAGTTCTTC. The whole variable domain, remainder taken from reference TRBV11-2 and TRBJ2-1, is EAGVAQSPRYKIIEKRQSVAFWCNPISGHATLYWYQQILGQGPKLLIQFQNNGVVDDSQLPKDRFSAERLKGVDSTLKIQPAKLEDSAVYLCASSSGIHEQFFGPGTRLTVL.

This chain links TRBV5-1 with TRBJ1-3; D uncertain. In germline, CDR1 is SGHRS, CDR2 YFSETQ. V was trimmed by 7 bases and J by 4 bases, leaving 12 bases between them. CDR3 length: 13 residues. This CDR3 is CASAGQSGNTIYF. CDR3 bases: TGCGCCAGCGCTGGTCAATCCGGAAACACCATATATTTT.

The gene calls are TRBV7-2 and TRBJ2-3; D call uncertain. V was clipped by 5 bases and J by 3 bases, with 6 bases between them. Germline CDR1 SGHTA, CDR2 FQGNSA. This CDR3 contains 12 residues. DNA of the CDR3: TGTGCCAGCAGCAGGGCGACAGATACGCAGTATTTT. It encodes CASSRATDTQYF.

The gene calls are TRBV27 and TRBJ2-1; perhaps TRBD2 as D (9 bases). Deletions cut 5 bases from V and 15 bases from J, with 29 bases between. CDR1 MNHEY and CDR2 SMNVEV come from the germline V gene (reference sequence). The CDR3 has 16 residues. CDR3 sequence (DNA): TGTGCCAGCAGTCCGGCGGGGGGGACAGGACTGGCCCTGGGGTTCTTC. Protein product: CASSPAGGTGLALGFF.

V is TRBV2 and J is TRBJ2-7; D may be TRBD1 (5 bases). This CDR3 spans 12 amino acids. The V end was cut by 6 bases, the J end by 4 bases, with 10 bases between. Germline V lookup: CDR1 SNHLY, CDR2 FYNNEI. The DNA for the CDR3 is TGTGCCAGCAGACCAGGACAATACGAGCAGTACTTC. It codes for CASRPGQYEQYF. The full variable domain, in which reference TRBV2 and TRBJ2-7 provide the parts outside the CDR3, is EPEVTQTPSHQVTQMGQEVILRCVPISNHLYFYWYRQILGQKVEFLVSFYNNEISEKSEIFDDQFSVERPDGSNFTLKIRSTKLEDSAMYFCASRPGQYEQYFGPGTRLTVT.

V is TRBV6-5 and J is TRBJ2-5; D is unresolved. Trimming cost V 3 bases and J 4 bases, with 12 bases left between them. The length of the CDR3 is 14 residues. Germline CDR1 MNHEY, CDR2 SVGAGI. For the CDR3, the DNA is TGTGCCAGCAGTTATCGGGCCCTAGGAGAGACCCAGTACTTC. Protein product: CASSYRALGETQYF.

The gene calls are TRBV21-1 and TRBJ2-7; TRBD2, the table's D call, was not compared with the DNA. TRBV21-1 is termed a pseudogene. This CDR3 has 16 amino acids. The CDR3 here is CASSKRLSGSSYEQYF. Here the CDR3 DNA reads TGTGCCAGCAGCAAACGCCTATCGGGTAGCTCCTACGAGCAGTACTTC.

About this clone: The sample carries other DNA sequences with the same CDR3. V is TRBV9 and J is TRBJ2-2, with unresolved D. The CDR3 contains 16 residues. Trimming left V 0 bases short and J 4 bases short, with 13 bases between. The V gene's germline CDR1 is SGDLS and CDR2 YYNGEE. CDR3 coding DNA: TGTGCCAGCAGCGTAGCTAAAGGGTCCGGCACCGGGGAGCTGTTTTTT. Its protein product is CASSVAKGSGTGELFF.

The gene calls are TRBV2 and TRBJ2-1, with D unclear. Between the trimmed V and J ends, which lost 8 bases and 0 bases, there was a span of 17 bases. CDR3 length: 16 residues. Germline V gene lookup returns CDR1 SNHLY and CDR2 FYNNEI. In DNA form, the CDR3 reads TGTGCCAGCCGCTCTCCCACAGTTTACTCCTACAATGAGCAGTTCTTC. It codes for CASRSPTVYSYNEQFF.

The chain has TRBV27 and TRBJ2-7; 7 bases agree with TRBD2. The CDR3 length is 13 residues. J gave up 12 bases and V 5 bases, and 13 bases lay outside the gene matches. Per the germline V gene, CDR1 is MNHEY and CDR2 is SMNVEV (reference sequence). CDR3 nucleotide sequence: TGTGCCAGCAGTCCACCGGCCGGGGGGACCTGGTACTTC. It yields the protein CASSPPAGGTWYF.

The chain employs TRBV15 and TRBJ2-1; D may be TRBD1 or TRBD2 (6 bases each). Germline assignment: CDR1 LNHNV and CDR2 YYDKDF (reference sequence). The CDR3 runs to 17 residues. V dropped 0 bases and J dropped 5 bases, with 17 bases sitting between them. CDR3 nucleotides: TGTGCCACCAGCAGAGAATGGGGCCGGGGGCCTCACAATGAGCAGTTCTTC. Translated: CATSREWGRGPHNEQFF.

The J gene is TRBJ1-2, the V gene TRBV27; 10 positions match TRBD1. Germline V CDR1 and CDR2: MNHEY, SMNVEV (reference sequence). V lost 3 bases to trimming and J lost 8 bases; unmatched junction nucleotides: 15. The CDR3 covers 17 residues. The CDR3 sequence is CASSFPTRQGALSGYTF. The CDR3 coding sequence is TGTGCCAGCAGTTTCCCTACTAGACAGGGGGCGCTTTCGGGCTACACCTTC.

The genes are TRBV2 and TRBJ2-2, with D possibly matching TRBD1 (6 bases). The CDR3 spans 15 residues. Trimming shortened V by 5 bases and J by 1 base, and 11 bases separated the two germline ends. The germline V gene has CDR1 SNHLY and CDR2 FYNNEI. CDR3 protein: CASSLTQGNTGELFF. CDR3 DNA: TGTGCCAGCAGTCTCACACAGGGGAACACCGGGGAGCTGTTTTTT. Drawing the rest from reference TRBV2 and TRBJ2-2, the complete variable domain is EPEVTQTPSHQVTQMGQEVILRCVPISNHLYFYWYRQILGQKVEFLVSFYNNEISEKSEIFDDQFSVERPDGSNFTLKIRSTKLEDSAMYFCASSLTQGNTGELFFGEGSRLTVL.

The chain employs TRBV19 and TRBJ1-4, with D possibly matching TRBD1 (5 bases). The CDR3 is 16 amino acids. Trimming stripped 3 bases from V and 7 bases from J, with 18 bases between. Germline V CDR1 and CDR2: LNHDA, SQIVND (reference sequence). CDR3 loop: CASSIDMRGLSEKLFF. In nucleotides, the CDR3 is TGTGCCAGTAGTATTGACATGAGGGGTCTCAGTGAAAAACTGTTTTTT.

This chain links TRBV10-3 with TRBJ2-1; TRBD2 aligns across 14 bases. Germline CDR1 and CDR2: ENHRY and SYGVKD. V was pared by 6 bases and J by 5 bases, with 3 bases of the junction left unmatched. The CDR3 has 15 residues. The CDR3 sequence is CAISQGLAGDNEQFF. In nucleotides, the CDR3 is TGTGCCATCAGCCAGGGACTAGCGGGGGACAATGAGCAGTTCTTC.

This chain connects TRBV2 to TRBJ1-1, with D uncertain. V was trimmed by 10 bases and J by 1 base, leaving 13 bases between them. Per germline, CDR1 SNHLY and CDR2 FYNNEI. The CDR3 loop spans 13 amino acids. In DNA form, the CDR3 reads TGTGCCAACCCCCTAGACAAGAACACTGAAGCTTTCTTT. Translating gives CANPLDKNTEAFF.

The V and J genes are TRBV25-1 and TRBJ2-7, with 8 bases matching TRBD1. The CDR3 sequence is 14 residues long. V dropped 2 bases and J dropped 3; count of bases not matched to a gene: 3. CDR1 is MGHDK and CDR2 is SYGVNS in the germline V gene. The CDR3 sequence is CASSERDRNYEQYF. The CDR3 DNA reads TGTGCCAGCAGTGAACGGGACAGGAACTACGAGCAGTACTTC.

This rearrangement joins TRBV6-1 to TRBJ1-1, with D unresolved. V lost 0 bases to trimming and J lost 11 bases, with 13 bases between them. The CDR3 loop spans 13 amino acids. Germline lookup yields CDR1 MNHNS and CDR2 SASEGT. CDR3 DNA sequence: TGTGCCAGCAGTGAAGCTGGGCGCGCCAAGGCTTTCTTT. This encodes CASSEAGRAKAFF.

The genes are TRBV6-5 and TRBJ2-6; D ambiguous. The CDR3 extends over 14 amino acids. Germline CDR1 is MNHEY and CDR2 is SVGAGI. V was cut by 0 bases and J by 3 bases, with 3 bases left in between. CDR3: CASSYSYGANVLTF. The CDR3 nucleotides are TGTGCCAGCAGTTACTCCTATGGGGCCAACGTCCTGACTTTC.

This clone was seen only once. The chain joins TRBV6-5 to TRBJ2-3; 7 bases are shared with TRBD1. Germline CDR1 is MNHEY and CDR2 is SVGAGI. V was clipped by 6 bases and J by 2 bases; unmatched bases: 5. The CDR3 is 14 residues long. For the CDR3, the DNA is TGTGCCAGCAGGCCGGGACAGCACACAGATACGCAGTATTTT. This translates into CASRPGQHTDTQYF.

V gene TRBV9 combines with J gene TRBJ1-1, with a tentative D call TRBD1 (5 bases). The V and J ends lost 2 bases and 5 bases respectively, with 13 bases between them. Germline CDR1 reads SGDLS; CDR2 reads YYNGEE. The CDR3 covers 14 residues. The CDR3 here is CASSVVQGGTEAFF. CDR3 nucleotide sequence: TGTGCCAGCAGCGTGGTCCAGGGAGGTACTGAAGCTTTCTTT.

The chain has TRBV11-3 and TRBJ1-5; maybe TRBD1 (6 bases). Germline CDR1 is SGHNT and CDR2 is YENEEA. This CDR3 is built from 16 residues. V gave up 4 bases and J gave up 0 bases, with 13 bases separating them. The DNA of the CDR3 is TGTGCCAGCAGCTCAGGGACACTGTATAGCAATCAGCCCCAGCATTTT. Translating it yields CASSSGTLYSNQPQHF. Drawing the rest from reference TRBV11-3 and TRBJ1-5, the complete variable domain is EAGVVQSPRYKIIEKKQPVAFWCNPISGHNTLYWYLQNLGQGPELLIRYENEEAVDDSQLPKDRFSAERLKGVDSTLKIQPAELGDSAVYLCASSSGTLYSNQPQHFGDGTRLSIL.

CDR3 in amino acids: CSVATDMNTEAFF. DNA for the CDR3: TGCAGCGTTGCGACGGACATGAACACTGAAGCTTTCTTT. V gene TRBV29-1 combines with J gene TRBJ1-1; TRBD1 is a possible D gene (5 bases). Germline V CDR1 and CDR2: SQVTM, ANQGSEA. CDR3 size: 13 residues. V was cut by 4 bases and J by 0 bases, with 9 bases left in between. Based on the CDR3 plus reference TRBV29-1 and TRBJ1-1, the full variable domain is SAVISQKPSRDICQRGTSLTIQCQVDSQVTMMFWYRQQPGQSLTLIATANQGSEATYESGFVIDKFPISRPNLTFSTLTVSNMSPEDSSIYLCSVATDMNTEAFFGQGTRLTVV.

This clone was counted once. This chain links TRBV24-1 with TRBJ1-5, with no clear D. CDR3 length equals 12 residues. Trimming took off 4 bases at V and 7 bases at J, with 7 bases between the two ends. CDR1 KGHDR and CDR2 SFDVKD come from the germline V gene. CDR3 in DNA: TGTGCCACCAGTGACCCGGACCAGCCCCAGCATTTT. Its translation is CATSDPDQPQHF.

This clone was counted once. The chain couples TRBV5-1 to TRBJ1-1; tentative D call: TRBD1 (5 bases). This CDR3 has 13 amino acids. The germline V gene has CDR1 SGHRS and CDR2 YFSETQ. V gave up 0 bases and J gave up 4 bases, with 7 bases separating them. CDR3 protein: CASSLDGGTEAFF. CDR3 coding DNA: TGCGCCAGCAGCTTGGATGGGGGCACTGAAGCTTTCTTT.

As to this clone: The junction departs from germline at one end; a sequencing error may be responsible. V usage is TRBV18 and J usage is TRBJ1-1; TRBD1 is a possible D gene (5 bases). Germline V gene sequence: CDR1 KGHSH, CDR2 LQKENI. The CDR3 totals 16 residues. CDR3 protein: CASPPRGGPMNTEAFF. The CDR3 region has the DNA TGTGCCAGCCCACCAAGGGGAGGACCTATGAACACTGAAGCTTTCTTT.

V and J are TRBV2 and TRBJ2-1, with 8 bases matching TRBD1. Germline assignment: CDR1 SNHLY and CDR2 FYNNEI. With V trimmed by 2 bases and J by 3 bases, 3 bases remained unmatched. This CDR3 is 15 amino acids long. CDR3 residues: CASSEQGAIYNEQFF. DNA of the CDR3: TGTGCCAGCAGTGAACAGGGGGCAATCTACAATGAGCAGTTCTTC. The whole variable domain, remainder taken from reference TRBV2 and TRBJ2-1, is EPEVTQTPSHQVTQMGQEVILRCVPISNHLYFYWYRQILGQKVEFLVSFYNNEISEKSEIFDDQFSVERPDGSNFTLKIRSTKLEDSAMYFCASSEQGAIYNEQFFGPGTRLTVL.